This TCR beta chain was documented in a study of cytomegalovirus exposure and HLA in healthy donors. This CDR3 comprises 16 residues. The V gene's germline CDR1 is KGHSH and CDR2 LQKENI. Losses at the gene ends were 3 bases for V and 0 bases for J; bases not matched to a gene: 2. 13 Jbeta primers and 60 Vbeta primers were used for the PCR. The table came from immunoSEQ multiplex PCR; TCRdb's copy has only in-frame clones and leaves some out. Seen here are 200,000 or so clones, about four fifths observed once, and the top ten hold around 3%. The rearrangement uses TRBV18 and TRBJ1-4; 9 bases align to TRBD1. Sequenced material: PBMCs. This receptor was identified in a man in his thirties or forties in good health and CMV-seronegative. As DNA, the CDR3 is TGTGCCAGCTCACCTACAGGGGGCTCAACTAATGAAAAACTGTTTTTT. Encoded protein: CASSPTGGSTNEKLFF.